This TCR beta chain was sequenced in a study of blood T cells in healthy people across ages (dated by TCRdb to between 2015 and 2016). General notes on the study: Template switching captured roughly one uniquely barcoded TCR beta cDNA molecule per two T cells in model experiments. Age-related changes in TCR beta repertoire diversity were measured in the study by deep sequencing normalized with unique cDNA molecular identifiers. The donors were divided into four age groups: young (average about 16 years), middle-aged (over 35), aged (roughly 60) and long-lived (about 90). To avoid experimental bias, donors of different ages were distributed randomly across sequencing lanes. The study analyzed two additional independent replicas of 1 million unique cDNA reads from the same blood draw for two donors, one aged 18 to 29 and one aged 80 or older. Summary of the overall study and its limitations: A strong correlation was found between observed TCR beta diversity and the percentage of naive T cells measured by flow cytometry. Bulk unsorted PBMC profiling prevented conclusive comparison of naive and antigen-experienced compartments. Estimates of total diversity based on one million sequenced T cells were regarded as lower bounds and as underestimates. The CMV infection status of donors was not known, potentially confounding age-related changes in expanded clonotypes. As age increased, observed TCR beta diversity per million T cells dropped in a roughly linear way, and a significant reduction was already evident by age roughly 36. Compared with the aged group, the long-lived group had more naive CD4+ T cells, fewer expanded clones and increased TCR diversity, a pattern suggesting age selection.

As concerns this clonotype: Its recognized antigen is unknown. No base quality information exists; no much larger clone differs at one position.

Systemically healthy Caucasian individuals from Russia, 39 in total and aged 6 to 90 years, were included as donors. Each donor gave approximately 9.3 milliliters of peripheral blood, collected into EDTA-treated Vacutainer tubes. Ficoll-Paque density-gradient centrifugation was used to isolate PBMCs, with at least 7 million per sample. Total RNA was extracted from PBMCs with Trizol reagent, with at least 6 micrograms obtained per sample. For every donor, flow cytometry on a PBMC aliquot measured the percentage of naive CD45RAhigh/CD27high T cells. The library relied on 5' RACE. The second PCR ran for roughly 7 to 11 cycles and used a J-beta primer mix along with a sample-barcoded 5' primer. A template-switch 5' adaptor carrying 12 random nucleotides introduced a unique molecular identifier onto each TCR beta cDNA molecule. At least 2.5 million CDR3-containing paired-end reads were obtained from each sample. First-strand cDNA synthesis was performed from all RNA using the Mint cDNA synthesis kit, with priming by a TRBC-specific oligonucleotide. All cDNA was treated with uracil-DNA glycosylase and then went through a first 18-cycle PCR with the universal primers M1SS and BC2_uni_R. Turning to the authors' computational methods: For normalization, 1 million high-quality reads, each with a distinct molecular identifier, were randomly selected from each sample. Reads sharing molecular identifiers were discarded rather than binned into consensus sequences. CDR3 identification, clonotype clustering and error correction used MiTCR with a Q25 quality threshold and the strictest error-elimination algorithm. A nonparametric unseen species model with Euler transformation was used to estimate a lower bound on total TCR beta diversity. TCRdb trimmed the raw reads at Q25, called clones with MiXCR and kept productive beta chains. Rows are unified per CDR3 protein, each entry keeping the most common DNA and genes. The V and J calls come from TCRdb's annotation, not from the publication. In all, the sample holds around 1,800,000 distinct CDR3 sequences, and roughly two fifths of those were seen once. The biggest ten clones account for 23% of the sample.

Looking up the germline V gene yields CDR1 MNHEY and CDR2 SVGAGI. The CDR3 measures 20 amino acids from cysteine to phenylalanine. The kept DNA is CDR3 alone, 60 bases in frame from the first base. Trimmed from V: 4 bases; trimmed from J: 2 bases; junction bases lacking a gene match: 15. This receptor chain uses TRBV6-5 and TRBJ2-3; TRBD2 aligns with 13 central bases. This receptor was obtained from a human donor in good health. The sample comprised blood. Here is the DNA: TGTGCCAGCAGTTCCTCCCGCAGACTAGCGGGGGGACTCTTCACAGATACGCAGTATTTT. The translation is CASSSSRRLAGGLFTDTQYF.